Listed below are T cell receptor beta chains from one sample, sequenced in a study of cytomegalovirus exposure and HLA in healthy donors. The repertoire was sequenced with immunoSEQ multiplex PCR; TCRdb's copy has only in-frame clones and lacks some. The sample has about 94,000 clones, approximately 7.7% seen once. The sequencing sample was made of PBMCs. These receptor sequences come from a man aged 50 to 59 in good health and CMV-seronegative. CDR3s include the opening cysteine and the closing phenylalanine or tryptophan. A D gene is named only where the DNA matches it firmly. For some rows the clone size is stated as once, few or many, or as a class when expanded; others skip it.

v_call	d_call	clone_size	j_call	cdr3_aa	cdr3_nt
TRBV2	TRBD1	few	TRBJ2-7	CATETGTGLGEQYF	TGTGCCACCGAGACCGGGACAGGGCTCGGGGAGCAGTACTTC
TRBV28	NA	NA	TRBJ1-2	CASTIDSLRYGYTF	TGTGCCAGCACCATCGACAGCCTTCGCTATGGCTACACCTTC
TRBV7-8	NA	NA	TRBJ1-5	CASSPLSNSNQPQHF	TGTGCCAGCAGCCCGCTTAGTAATAGCAATCAGCCCCAGCATTTT
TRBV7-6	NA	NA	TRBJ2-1	CASSSNRGFSGDEQFF	TGTGCCAGCAGCTCGAACCGAGGGTTCTCTGGGGATGAGCAGTTCTTC
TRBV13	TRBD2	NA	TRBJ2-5	CASSYSLAGDGETQYF	TGTGCCAGCAGCTACTCACTAGCGGGGGACGGTGAGACCCAGTACTTC
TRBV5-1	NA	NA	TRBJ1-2	CASSPGPAGGYTF	TGCGCCAGCAGCCCGGGCCCTGCGGGGGGCTACACCTTC
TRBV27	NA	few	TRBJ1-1	CASSRGMNTEAFF	TGTGCCAGCAGTAGAGGGATGAACACTGAAGCTTTCTTT
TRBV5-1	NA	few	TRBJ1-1	CASRSSTGNTEAFF	TGCGCCAGCAGATCTTCTACAGGAAATACTGAAGCTTTCTTT
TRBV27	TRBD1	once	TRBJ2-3	CASRLSDRGGTDTQYF	TGTGCCAGCAGGCTTTCCGACAGGGGAGGCACAGATACGCAGTATTTT
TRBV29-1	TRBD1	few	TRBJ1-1	CSAPQGATEAFF	TGCAGCGCACCCCAGGGGGCCACTGAAGCTTTCTTT
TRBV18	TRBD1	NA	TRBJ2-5	CASSPPQQGFPETQYF	TGTGCCAGCTCACCACCTCAACAGGGGTTCCCAGAGACCCAGTACTTC
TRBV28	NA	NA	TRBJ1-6	CASSLAWQDSPLHF	TGTGCCAGCAGTTTAGCCTGGCAGGATTCACCCCTCCACTTT
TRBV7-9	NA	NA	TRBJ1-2	CASSLAGDYGYTF	TGTGCCAGCAGCTTAGCAGGGGATTATGGCTACACCTTC
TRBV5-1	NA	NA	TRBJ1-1	CASSSQGNTEAFF	TGCGCCAGCAGCTCACAGGGAAACACTGAAGCTTTCTTT
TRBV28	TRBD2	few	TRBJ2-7	CASSHYGTSGYEQYF	TGTGCCAGCAGCCACTACGGGACTAGCGGTTACGAGCAGTACTTC
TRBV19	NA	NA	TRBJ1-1	CASSLGQSSSEAFF	TGTGCCAGTAGTCTAGGACAGTCATCAAGTGAAGCTTTCTTT
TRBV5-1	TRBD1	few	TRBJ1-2	CASSFQTGVGYGYTF	TGCGCCAGCAGTTTCCAAACAGGGGTCGGTTATGGCTACACCTTC
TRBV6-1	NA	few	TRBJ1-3	CASSGSTAGNTIYF	TGTGCCAGCAGTGGCTCGACAGCTGGAAACACCATATATTTT
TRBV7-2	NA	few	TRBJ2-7	CASSLGPGGEQYF	TGTGCCAGCAGCTTAGGGCCGGGCGGGGAGCAGTACTTC
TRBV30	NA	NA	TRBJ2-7	CAWRKGTGIPYEQYF	TGTGCCTGGCGCAAAGGAACAGGGATCCCCTACGAGCAGTACTTC
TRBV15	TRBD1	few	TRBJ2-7	CATSRVAGGYEQYF	TGTGCCACCAGCAGAGTGGCAGGGGGCTACGAGCAGTACTTC
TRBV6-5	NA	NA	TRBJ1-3	CASRTAKSGNTIYF	TGTGCCAGCAGGACAGCGAAATCTGGAAACACCATATATTTT
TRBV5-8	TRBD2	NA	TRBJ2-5	CASSLGLAGRQETQYF	TGTGCCAGCAGCCTGGGACTAGCGGGAAGACAAGAGACCCAGTACTTC
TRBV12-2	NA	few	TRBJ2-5	CASRLETRQGRGETQYF	TGTGCAAGTCGCTTAGAAACTCGGCAGGGGAGAGGAGAGACCCAGTACTTC
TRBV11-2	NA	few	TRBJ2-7	CASSPGLLVREQYF	TGTGCCAGCAGCCCTGGACTGCTCGTTCGGGAGCAGTACTTC
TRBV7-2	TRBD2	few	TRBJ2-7	CASSLAAGGRTNEQYF	TGTGCCAGCAGCTTAGCGGCGGGGGGCCGTACGAACGAGCAGTACTTC
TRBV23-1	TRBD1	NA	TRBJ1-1	CASSPVRQGAMNEANTEAFF	TGCGCCAGCAGCCCCGTACGGCAGGGGGCGATGAACGAGGCGAACACTGAAGCTTTCTTT
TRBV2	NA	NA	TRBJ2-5	CASSRFPKETQYF	TGTGCCAGCAGTAGATTCCCTAAAGAGACCCAGTACTTC
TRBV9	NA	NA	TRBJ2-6	CASNPGSGANVLTF	TGTGCCAGCAATCCCGGCTCTGGGGCCAACGTCCTGACTTTC
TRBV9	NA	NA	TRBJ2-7	CASSRRASGEQYF	TGTGCCAGCAGCCGGAGGGCCTCGGGGGAGCAGTACTTC
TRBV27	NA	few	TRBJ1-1	CASSDRGREAFF	TGTGCCAGCAGTGACCGCGGGCGTGAAGCTTTCTTT
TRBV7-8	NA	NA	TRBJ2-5	CASGAKQETQYF	TGTGCCAGCGGGGCCAAGCAAGAGACCCAGTACTTC
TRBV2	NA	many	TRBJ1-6	CASSPSTQAPLHF	TGTGCCAGCAGTCCTTCGACCCAGGCACCCCTCCACTTT
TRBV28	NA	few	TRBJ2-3	CASSLIWGEGTDTQYF	TGTGCCAGCAGTCTGATATGGGGAGAGGGCACAGATACGCAGTATTTT
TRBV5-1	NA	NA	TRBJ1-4	CASSSSGTPNEKLFF	TGCGCCAGCAGCTCATCCGGGACACCCAATGAAAAACTGTTTTTT
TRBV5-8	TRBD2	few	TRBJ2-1	CASISGTSVYNEQFF	TGTGCCAGCATCTCGGGGACTAGCGTATACAATGAGCAGTTCTTC
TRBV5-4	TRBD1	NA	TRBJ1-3	CASSFGQDRSGNAIYF	TGTGCCAGCAGCTTTGGACAGGATCGGTCTGGAAACGCCATATATTTT
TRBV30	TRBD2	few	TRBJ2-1	CAWMASGSLHEQFF	TGTGCCTGGATGGCTAGCGGGAGTCTTCATGAGCAGTTCTTC
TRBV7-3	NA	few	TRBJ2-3	CASSLTRQDTQYF	TGTGCCAGCAGCTTAACGAGGCAAGATACGCAGTATTTT
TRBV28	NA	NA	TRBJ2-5	CASSLLRDTSSETQYF	TGTGCCAGCAGTTTGTTACGGGACACCTCGTCGGAGACCCAGTACTTC
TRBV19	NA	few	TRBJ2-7	CASRFLGEQYF	TGTGCCAGTAGATTCCTCGGGGAGCAGTACTTC
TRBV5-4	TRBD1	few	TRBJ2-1	CASSSTGGSRNEQFF	TGTGCCAGCAGCTCAACAGGGGGCTCGCGCAATGAGCAGTTCTTC